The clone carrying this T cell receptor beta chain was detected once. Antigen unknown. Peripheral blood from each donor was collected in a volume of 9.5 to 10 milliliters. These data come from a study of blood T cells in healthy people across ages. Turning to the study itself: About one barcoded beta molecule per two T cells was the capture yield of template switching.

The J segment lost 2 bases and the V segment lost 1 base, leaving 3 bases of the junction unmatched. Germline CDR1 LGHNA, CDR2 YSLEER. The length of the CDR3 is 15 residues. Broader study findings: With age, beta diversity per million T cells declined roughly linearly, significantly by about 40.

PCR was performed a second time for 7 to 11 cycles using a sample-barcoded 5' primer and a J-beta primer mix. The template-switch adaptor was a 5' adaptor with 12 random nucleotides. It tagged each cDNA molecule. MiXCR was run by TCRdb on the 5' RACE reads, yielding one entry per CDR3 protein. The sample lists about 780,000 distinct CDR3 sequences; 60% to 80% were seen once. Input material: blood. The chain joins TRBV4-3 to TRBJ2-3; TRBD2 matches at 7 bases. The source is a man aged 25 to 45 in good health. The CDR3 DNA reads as TGCGCCAGCAGCCAAGGGGACTACCCCACAGATACGCAGTATTTT. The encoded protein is CASSQGDYPTDTQYF.